The present T cell receptor beta chain was sequenced within a study of blood T cell repertoires in COVID-19. Overall study: Sample material is recorded as cDNA or gDNA derived from T cells, B-cell-depleted T cells, or PBMCs.

Measured with immunoSEQ multiplex PCR; TCRdb has only the in-frame clones, and not every one. Found here are approximately 100,000 clones, less than 85% of them singletons; the top ten hold over 35%. This CDR3 spans 15 amino acids. Trimming took off 2 bases at V and 2 bases at J, with 13 bases between the two ends. The germline V gene encodes CDR1 LNHNV and CDR2 YYDKDF (reference sequence). The chain has TRBV15 and TRBJ2-7; D gene uncertain. This TCR was recovered from a man aged 80 or over with acute or convalescent COVID-19. The sample consisted of peripheral blood. CDR3 nucleotide sequence: TGTGCCACCAGCAGATACCTGACTCCCGCCTACGAGCAGTACTTC. As protein: CATSRYLTPAYEQYF.